This passage covers 18 T cell receptor beta chains from one sample sequenced in a study of beta chain features in type 1 diabetes. Reverse transcribing all isolated RNA meant expressed TCRB transcripts were sequenced. Sequencing was performed with immunoSEQ multiplex PCR; in TCRdb, only in-frame clones are kept and a portion is missing. In the table there are about half a million clones, approximately 30% of which are singletons. The sequenced sample was naive CD4+ T cells from blood. These receptor sequences come from a man aged 18 to 29 in good health.

V is TRBV7-8 and J is TRBJ2-1; D is unresolved. In germline, CDR1 is SGHVS, CDR2 FQNEAQ. This CDR3 spans 16 amino acids. Trimming pared 1 base from V and 7 bases from J, leaving 17 bases between. The CDR3 bases are TGTGCCAGCAGCTTAGAAAGACTTCCTCGTGGGAATGAGCAGTTCTTC. This encodes CASSLERLPRGNEQFF.

CDR3 protein: CASSVVGTSVYNEQFF. For the CDR3, the DNA is TGTGCCAGCAGCGTAGTTGGGACTAGCGTATACAATGAGCAGTTCTTC. The gene calls are TRBV9 and TRBJ2-1; 10 bases are shared with TRBD2. Germline V lookup: CDR1 SGDLS, CDR2 YYNGEE. Unmatched junction bases numbered 4, after V lost 0 bases and J lost 4 bases. This CDR3 comprises 16 residues.

The genes are TRBV23-1 and TRBJ2-1; TRBD1 might be the D (5 bases). TRBV23-1 is known as an ORF, though its function is uncertain. This CDR3 has 14 residues. V lost 1 base to trimming and J lost 5 bases, with 9 bases between them. The CDR3 sequence is CASSQYWGDNEQFF. DNA of the CDR3: TGCGCCAGCAGTCAATATTGGGGCGACAATGAGCAGTTCTTC.

Turning to this clone: Other DNA sequences from this sample encode an identical CDR3 as well. The chain couples TRBV5-1 to TRBJ2-3, with D perhaps assigned TRBD1 or TRBD2 (5 bases each). Trimming removed 4 bases from V and 0 bases from J, with 6 bases in between. CDR3 size: 13 residues. The germline CDR1 and CDR2 sequences are SGHRS and YFSETQ. The CDR3 spells CASSRDSTDTQYF. The CDR3 nucleotides are TGCGCCAGCAGCCGGGACAGCACAGATACGCAGTATTTT.

The J gene is TRBJ2-7, the V gene TRBV4-1, with D perhaps being TRBD1 or TRBD2 (5 bases each). This CDR3 contains 15 residues. Per germline, CDR1 MGHRA and CDR2 YSYEKL. V lost 3 bases, J lost 0 bases, and 12 bases lay in between. The CDR3 is CASSQGEQHSYEQYF. The CDR3 nucleotides read TGCGCCAGCAGCCAGGGGGAGCAGCACTCCTACGAGCAGTACTTC.

The V gene is TRBV19, the J gene TRBJ2-5, with no clear D. Germline CDR1 and CDR2: LNHDA and SQIVND (reference sequence). V lost 3 bases to trimming and J lost 0 bases, with 5 bases between them. The CDR3 spans 13 residues. CDR3 amino acids: CASSIGYQETQYF. As DNA, the CDR3 is TGTGCCAGTAGTATCGGCTACCAAGAGACCCAGTACTTC.

The chain carries TRBV30 and TRBJ1-4; D might be TRBD1 (5 bases). The CDR3 totals 14 residues. Germline values: CDR1 GTSNPN, CDR2 SVGIG (reference sequence). Between the trimmed V and J ends, which lost 3 bases and 5 bases, there was a span of 13 bases. CDR3: CAWRPGLSNEKLFF. The CDR3 bases are TGTGCCTGGAGGCCGGGACTGTCCAATGAAAAACTGTTTTTT.

The rearrangement uses TRBV30 and TRBJ2-7; TRBD2 matches 13 bases. CDR3 length equals 15 residues. V lost 0 bases to trimming and J lost 6 bases; unmatched junction nucleotides: 5. Germline CDR1 GTSNPN, CDR2 SVGIG (reference sequence). The CDR3 reads CAWSVGLAGVSEQYF. The CDR3 bases are TGTGCCTGGAGTGTCGGACTAGCGGGAGTATCCGAGCAGTACTTC.

The chain employs TRBV7-9 and TRBJ2-3; 9 bases align to TRBD2. Germline V gene lookup returns CDR1 SEHNR and CDR2 FQNEAQ (reference sequence). J was trimmed by 0 bases and V by 3 bases; bases with no gene match: 4. The CDR3 runs 16 residues. CDR3 residues: CASSFTLAGSTDTQYF. DNA of the CDR3: TGTGCCAGCAGCTTCACACTAGCGGGTAGCACAGATACGCAGTATTTT.

This clone appeared a few times. V and J are TRBV30 and TRBJ2-5; D unresolved. Trimming stripped 2 bases from V and 5 bases from J, with 12 bases between. The CDR3 runs 13 residues. The germline V gene has CDR1 GTSNPN and CDR2 SVGIG (reference sequence). The CDR3 region has the DNA TGTGCCTGGAGTCGACCCATACGGGAGACCCAGTACTTC. Protein: CAWSRPIRETQYF.

This clone was found a few times. This chain connects TRBV29-1 to TRBJ2-7; the D is unclear. The CDR3 contains 13 residues. V dropped 6 bases and J dropped 7 bases, with 19 bases sitting between them. Germline-derived CDR1 and CDR2 are SQVTM and ANQGSEA. CDR3 in amino acids: CSVSTLWEGEQYF. The CDR3 bases are TGCAGCGTATCCACCCTATGGGAAGGAGAGCAGTACTTC.

This clone was observed a handful of times. The chain links TRBV29-1 to TRBJ2-3; D is unclear. Germline V gene data show CDR1 as SQVTM and CDR2 as ANQGSEA. This CDR3 spans 12 amino acids. The ends were cut back, 7 bases at V and 0 bases at J, with 8 bases in the middle. Written as DNA, the CDR3 is TGCAGCGGACGTACTAGCACAGATACGCAGTATTTT. This gives the protein CSGRTSTDTQYF.

The chain has TRBV30 and TRBJ1-2, with D possibly being TRBD1 (5 bases). The CDR3 runs 15 residues. Germline CDR1 GTSNPN, CDR2 SVGIG (reference sequence). Trimming removed 0 bases at V and 2 bases at J, with 13 bases between. CDR3 sequence: CAWSVKGLSNYGYTF. DNA for the CDR3: TGTGCCTGGAGTGTTAAGGGACTCTCCAACTATGGCTACACCTTC.

The V call is TRBV9, the J call TRBJ2-1; 10 positions agree with TRBD1. V lost 3 bases and J lost 15; bases outside the gene matches: 9. Germline CDR1 and CDR2: SGDLS and YYNGEE. The CDR3 spans 13 residues. CDR3 DNA: TGTGCCAGCAGCGCGCGACAGGGGGCGACCCGGTTCTTC. This codes for CASSARQGATRFF.

V is TRBV30 and J is TRBJ2-7; 9 bases are shared with TRBD1. Germline CDR1 GTSNPN, CDR2 SVGIG (reference sequence). The CDR3 totals 13 residues. J gave up 5 bases and V 5 bases, and 7 bases lay outside the gene matches. For the CDR3, the DNA is TGTGCCTGGGATCGGGACAGGGTCCACGAGCAGTACTTC. It yields the protein CAWDRDRVHEQYF.

Here the CDR3 DNA reads TGTGCCAGCAGCGAAATAGCGTTTTCGACAGATACGCAGTATTTT. This codes for CASSEIAFSTDTQYF. This chain uses TRBV27 with TRBJ2-3, with D perhaps matching TRBD2 (5 bases). V gave up 6 bases and J gave up 3 bases, with 16 bases separating them. Per germline, CDR1 MNHEY and CDR2 SMNVEV (reference sequence). The CDR3 spans 15 residues.

This clone was picked up a small number of times. The chain carries TRBV29-1 and TRBJ2-5; 7 bases fit TRBD2. Looked up from germline, CDR1 is SQVTM and CDR2 is ANQGSEA. With V trimmed by 8 bases and J by 5 bases, 11 bases remained unmatched. CDR3 size: 13 residues. The CDR3 loop reads CSCYTGGRETQYF. The CDR3 DNA reads TGCAGCTGTTACACGGGAGGACGGGAGACCCAGTACTTC.

The gene calls are TRBV4-1 and TRBJ1-2; TRBD1 might be the D (6 bases). The CDR3 is 17 amino acids. The germline gives CDR1 MGHRA, CDR2 YSYEKL. Trimming removed 2 bases from V and 4 bases from J, with 20 bases in between. CDR3 loop: CASSQTRGAGRIYGYTF. The CDR3 DNA reads TGCGCCAGCAGCCAAACTAGGGGGGCAGGGAGAATCTATGGCTACACCTTC.